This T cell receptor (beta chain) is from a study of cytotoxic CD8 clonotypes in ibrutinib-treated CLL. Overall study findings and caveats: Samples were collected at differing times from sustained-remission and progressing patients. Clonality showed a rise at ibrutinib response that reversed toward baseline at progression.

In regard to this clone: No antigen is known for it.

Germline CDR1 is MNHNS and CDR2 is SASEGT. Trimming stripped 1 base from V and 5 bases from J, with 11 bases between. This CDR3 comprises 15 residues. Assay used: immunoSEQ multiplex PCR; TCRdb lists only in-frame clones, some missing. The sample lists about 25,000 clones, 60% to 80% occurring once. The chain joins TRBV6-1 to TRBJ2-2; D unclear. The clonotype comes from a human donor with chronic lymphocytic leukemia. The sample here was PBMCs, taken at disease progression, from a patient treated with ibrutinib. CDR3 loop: CASSEGERVTGELFF. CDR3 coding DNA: TGTGCCAGCAGTGAAGGAGAGCGAGTTACCGGGGAGCTGTTTTTT.